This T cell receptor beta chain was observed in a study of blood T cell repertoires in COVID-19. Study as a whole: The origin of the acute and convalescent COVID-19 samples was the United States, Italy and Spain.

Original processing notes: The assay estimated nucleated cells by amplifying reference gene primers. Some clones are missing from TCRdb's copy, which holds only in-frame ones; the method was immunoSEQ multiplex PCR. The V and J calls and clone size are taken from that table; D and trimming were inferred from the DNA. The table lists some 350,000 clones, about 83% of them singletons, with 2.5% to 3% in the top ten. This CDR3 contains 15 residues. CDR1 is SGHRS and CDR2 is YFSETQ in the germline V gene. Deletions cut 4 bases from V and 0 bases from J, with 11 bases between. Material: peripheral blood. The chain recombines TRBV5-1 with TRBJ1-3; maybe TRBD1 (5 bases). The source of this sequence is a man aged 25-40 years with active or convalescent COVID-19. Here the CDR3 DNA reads TGCGCCAGCAGCCCGGACACTGCCTCTGGAAACACCATATATTTT. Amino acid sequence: CASSPDTASGNTIYF.